This TCR beta chain was identified during a study of blood T cell repertoires in COVID-19. Study information: COVID-19 samples, acute and convalescent, were from the United States, Italy and Spain. PBMCs, B-cell-depleted T cells, or T cells provided the cDNA or gDNA that made up the material.

The sample holds a few counts of this clone. Original analysis: From reference gene primer amplification, estimates of nucleated cell counts were derived. The protocol was immunoSEQ multiplex PCR, while the TCRdb copy is restricted to in-frame clones and leaves out a portion. Clonal size and the V and J genes are those of that table, whereas D and trimming came from the DNA. This sample has more than 110,000 clones; more than 85% occur once, and the top ten carry 2.5% to 3%. What was sequenced was peripheral blood. This TCR was recovered from a man in his sixties with active or convalescent COVID-19.

CDR3 protein: CASSLEVSGGWETQYF. The CDR3 coding sequence is TGCGCCAGCAGCTTGGAGGTTAGCGGGGGATGGGAGACCCAGTACTTC. This sequence joins TRBV5-1 and TRBJ2-5; 9 nucleotides align to TRBD2. In germline, CDR1 is SGHRS, CDR2 YFSETQ. This CDR3 region has 16 residues. V gave up 0 bases and J gave up 5 bases; unmatched junction bases: 8.